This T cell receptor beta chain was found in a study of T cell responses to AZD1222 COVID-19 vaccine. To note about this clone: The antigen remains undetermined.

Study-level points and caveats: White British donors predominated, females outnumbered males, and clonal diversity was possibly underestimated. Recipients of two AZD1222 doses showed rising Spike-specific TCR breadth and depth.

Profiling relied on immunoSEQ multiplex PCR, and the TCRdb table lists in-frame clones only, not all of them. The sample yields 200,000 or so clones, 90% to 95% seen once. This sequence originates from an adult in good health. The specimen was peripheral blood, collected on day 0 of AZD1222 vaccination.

CDR3 sequence reads: CASSLVQGGSPLHF. The CDR3 region has the DNA TGTGCCAGCAGTTTGGTACAGGGGGGGTCACCCCTCCACTTT. This chain joins TRBV28 and TRBJ1-6, with 8 bases aligning to TRBD1. Germline CDR1 MDHEN, CDR2 SYDVKM. The CDR3 consists of 14 residues. J gave up 10 bases and V 3 bases, and 5 bases lay outside the gene matches.